The 11 T cell receptor beta chains below come from one sample, sequenced in a study of CXCR3-negative and CXCR3-positive naive CD8 T cells. No antigens are known for them. With UMI labels, 5' RACE was used to prepare the TRB cDNA libraries. TCRdb re-called the 5' RACE reads, yielding one record per CDR3 amino acid sequence without DNA. Its listing shows several thousand distinct CDR3 sequences. Study-wide results and limits: Hydrophobicity was higher for TRB CDR3s found in CXCR3-positive naive cells than in CXCR3-negative naive cells.

The sequenced sample was naive CXCR3+ CD8+ T cells from blood. The subset here: CD45RO-CCR7+CD27+CD95- naive CD8+ T cells expressing CXCR3 (TNR3+). Receptors were obtained from a human donor in good health. Some clones in this sample may be carry-over from other donors' samples.

This chain connects TRBV20-1 to TRBJ1-2. CDR3 length: 13 residues. CDR1 and CDR2 (germline): DFQATT, SNEGSKA (reference sequence). The CDR3 here is CSARGRTNYGYTF.

This clonotype is labeled medium-sized based on frequency. V and J are TRBV9 and TRBJ2-7; TCRdb reports TRBD2, a call that lacks DNA to check it against. This CDR3 has 13 amino acids. Germline V CDR1 and CDR2: SGDLS, YYNGEE. CDR3 protein: CASSVSGGYEQYF.

By frequency, this clonotype registers medium-sized (0.01 to 0.1%). V is TRBV20-1 and J is TRBJ1-2; TCRdb gives TRBD1 as the D gene, but with no DNA this cannot be confirmed. CDR3 size: 13 residues. CDR1 is DFQATT, CDR2 SNEGSKA, per germline (reference sequence). The CDR3 is CSAWDSYNYGYTF.

Judged by frequency, this clonotype is medium-sized (0.01 to 0.1%). The chain employs TRBV29-1 and TRBJ2-1; the TRBD2 assignment by TCRdb is unverifiable without DNA. CDR3 length: 18 amino acids. CDR1 and CDR2 from the germline V gene are SQVTM and ANQGSEA. CDR3 amino acids: CSTRGGLAGLSSYNEQFF.

The V and J genes are TRBV14 and TRBJ2-2; checking the TCRdb D call of TRBD1 is not possible without DNA. There are 13 residues in the CDR3. The germline gives CDR1 SGHDN, CDR2 FVKESK. CDR3 in amino acids: CASSLQGTGELFF.

The chain recombines TRBV19 with TRBJ2-7; TCRdb designates TRBD2, a call that cannot be tested without DNA. The CDR3 spans 15 residues. CDR1 and CDR2 (germline): LNHDA, SQIVND (reference sequence). The CDR3 protein is CASSTSDSIHYEQYF. Combining the CDR3 with reference TRBV19 and TRBJ2-7 gives the whole variable domain DGGITQSPKYLFRKEGQNVTLSCEQNLNHDAMYWYRQDPGQGLRLIYYSQIVNDFQKGDIAEGYSVSREKKESFPLTVTSAQKNPTAFYLCASSTSDSIHYEQYFGPGTRLTVT.

This rearrangement joins TRBV14 to TRBJ1-4; the TRBD1 assignment by TCRdb is unverifiable without DNA. The CDR3 spans 17 residues. Germline V gives CDR1 SGHDN, CDR2 FVKESK. The CDR3 sequence is CASSPGQGDRSNEKLFF.

The genes are TRBV29-1 and TRBJ1-2; there is no DNA to check the TCRdb D call of TRBD1. The CDR3 totals 13 residues. The germline gives CDR1 SQVTM, CDR2 ANQGSEA. This CDR3 reads CSVTDRGDYGYTF. Combining the CDR3 with reference TRBV29-1 and TRBJ1-2 gives the whole variable domain SAVISQKPSRDICQRGTSLTIQCQVDSQVTMMFWYRQQPGQSLTLIATANQGSEATYESGFVIDKFPISRPNLTFSTLTVSNMSPEDSSIYLCSVTDRGDYGYTFGSGTRLTVV.

By frequency, this clonotype is medium-sized. The chain recombines TRBV3-1 with TRBJ2-3; TCRdb reports TRBD1, a call that lacks DNA to check it against. The germline V gene has CDR1 LGHDT and CDR2 YNNKEL (reference sequence). This CDR3 contains 15 residues. The CDR3 loop is CASSQWDSSTDTQYF.

The genes are TRBV12-3 or TRBV12-4 and TRBJ2-4; lacking DNA, the TRBD2 call made by TCRdb goes unchecked. CDR3 length: 13 residues. The chain's CDR3 is CASSFGTAGIQYF.

This clonotype is labeled medium-sized (0.01 to 0.1%) based on frequency. The J gene is TRBJ2-1, the V gene TRBV29-1; TCRdb's D call of TRBD1 is untestable without DNA. The CDR3 has 15 residues. Germline V gene lookup returns CDR1 SQVTM and CDR2 ANQGSEA. CDR3 loop: CSVPTGFSSYNEQFF.